This T cell receptor beta chain is drawn from a study of shared clonotypes between healthy human individuals. Notes on the study in general: Relative to clonotypes present in all four donors, those not shared had lower generation probabilities. Clonotype sharing across a few donors was observed for 4.5% to 6.5% of naive CD4 clonotypes.

The CDR3 sequence is 13 residues long. The V gene's germline CDR1 is SGHRS and CDR2 YFSETQ. V was pared by 0 bases and J by 5 bases, with 7 bases between. In the original analysis: Quality scores were absent from the junction-only immunoSEQ sequences, so filtering differed. Clones were read by immunoSEQ multiplex PCR, and TCRdb kept only the in-frame ones, dropping some. V and J calls and clone size are copied from that table; D and trimming were computed from the DNA. The table records over 2 million clones, around 90% of them present only once. Donors comprised healthy HIV-negative adults lacking recent acute infections or vaccinations. As for this clone: Antigen unknown.

Sequenced: naive CD4+ T cells from PBMCs. Subset reported: CD45RA+ positively selected. The receptor's source is a man between 18 and 29 years old in good health. Some clones in this sample may be carry-over from other donors' samples. This chain links TRBV5-1 with TRBJ2-3; D not certain. CDR3 coding DNA: TGCGCCAGCAGCTTGGGATATGGAGATACGCAGTATTTT. It translates to CASSLGYGDTQYF.